This T cell receptor (delta chain) was captured in a study of γδ T cells in repeated Plasmodium falciparum infection. As for the study in general: Malian children with intense seasonal malaria exposure were compared with matched Australian children. Donors had four controlled P. falciparum NF54 infections over roughly 620 days.

TCRdb reanalysed the multiplex PCR reads via CATT. The repertoire holds 50,000 to 65,000 delta-chain clones, with roughly 1.8% as singletons. General study points: Waves of new clonotype selection appeared after repeated controlled infections in Vdelta2-negative, largely Vdelta1+, gammadelta T cells.

As to this clone: Its antigen is still unknown. This likely reflects a read error, since a far larger clone is one base away. Other DNA sequences in the same sample also yield this CDR3.

Bulk repertoires came from Vgamma9/Vdelta2+ or Vdelta2-negative gammadelta T cells flow-sorted from PBMC. Germline V gene lookup returns CDR1 TSESDYY and CDR2 QEAYKQQN. The CDR3 sequence is 19 residues long. The receptor comes from a pool of human donors (malaria-infected and uninfected, not separated). The chain carries TRAV38-2/DV8 and TRDJ1, with 8 bases identical to TRDD3. Sample: gamma-delta T cells from blood. The CDR3 region has the DNA TGTGCTTATAGGATCCGCTTGGTGGGGGATCCTGTAGGCACCGATAAGCTCATCTTT. This translates into CAYRIRLVGDPVGTDKLIF.